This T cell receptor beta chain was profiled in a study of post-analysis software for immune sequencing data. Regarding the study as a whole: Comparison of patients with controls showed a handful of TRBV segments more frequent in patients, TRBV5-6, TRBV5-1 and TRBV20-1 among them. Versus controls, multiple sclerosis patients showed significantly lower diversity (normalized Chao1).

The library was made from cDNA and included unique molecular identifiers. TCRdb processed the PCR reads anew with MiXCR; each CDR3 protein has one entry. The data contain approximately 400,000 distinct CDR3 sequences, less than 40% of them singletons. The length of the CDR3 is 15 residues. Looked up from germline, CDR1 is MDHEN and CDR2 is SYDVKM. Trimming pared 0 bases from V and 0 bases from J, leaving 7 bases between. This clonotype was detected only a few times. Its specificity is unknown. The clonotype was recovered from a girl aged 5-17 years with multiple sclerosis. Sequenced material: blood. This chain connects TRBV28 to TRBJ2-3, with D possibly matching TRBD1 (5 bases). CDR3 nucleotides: TGTGCCAGCAGTTTATGGCAGGGCAGCACAGATACGCAGTATTTT. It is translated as CASSLWQGSTDTQYF.